This T cell receptor (beta chain) was recovered during a study of blood T cell repertoires in COVID-19 (dated by TCRdb to 2018 to 2021). Background on the whole study: Samples from collaborators originated in the United States, Italy and Spain and spanned both the acute and convalescent phases of COVID-19. Sample metadata almost always included a de-identified subject ID, COVID-19 status, age in years and sex. Deeply sampled blood TCRbeta repertoires from subjects exposed to, actively infected with, or recovered from COVID-19 were included in the dataset. The prospective study material was composed of cDNA or gDNA derived from T cells, B-cell-depleted T cells, or PBMCs. A freely available public database, intended as a resource for researchers studying the immune response to SARS-CoV-2, is where the repertoires were released. The samples were drawn from the first 160 participants of the ongoing ImmuneRACE study and from 1,254 subjects provided by 6 global collaborators. HLA class I and class II types, where available, came from metadata supplied by the sample provider rather than from assay-based typing.

Worth noting for this clone: Its antigen remains undetermined. Base qualities are not at hand, and no much larger clone is one base apart.

The CDR1 and CDR2 encoded by the germline V gene (reference sequence) are LNHNV and YYDKDF. At the junction V is shortened by 8 bases and J by 2 bases, with 8 bases in between. The cysteine opens and the phenylalanine closes a CDR3 of 12 amino acids. Only CDR3 DNA remains: 36 bases, in frame from the first base. The paper's findings and limits, for the study overall: The amount of clinical and demographic metadata varied by source and participant and was provided uncurated.

Collaborating institutions collected whole blood in K2EDTA tubes following their own protocols. For TCRbeta analysis, collaborators shipped samples as frozen whole blood, isolated PBMCs, or DNA extracted from either of those sample types. TCRbeta CDR3 regions were amplified from genomic DNA by means of the immunoSEQ Assay, a bias-controlled multiplex PCR. The original methods were these. The number of nucleated cells in each sample was estimated by amplification of reference gene primers within the assay. Sequence reads were collapsed and filtered to measure the absolute abundance of every unique TCRbeta CDR3 rearrangement. Productive Simpson clonality was computed per sample as the square root of Simpson's diversity index over productive rearrangements. Sourced from immuneACCESS, this table was stored by TCRdb with only in-frame sequences that have V and J called. A share of the clones is absent; for the studies checked, an unresolved V gene accounts for under half, and the remainder has no known explanation. Clone size and the V and J calls come from that table; the DNA yielded D and trimming. This sample lists about 130,000 clones; 70% to 90% were detected once. Of the sample, 9.5% to 15% is held by the ten largest clones.

Sequencing used peripheral blood. The receptor was derived from a human donor in a cohort sampled during active COVID-19. The chain couples TRBV15 to TRBJ2-3; the D gene is unclear. The base sequence is TGTGCCACCCAGGATAACACAGATACGCAGTATTTT. Translated, it reads CATQDNTDTQYF.